One sample yielded the 29 T cell receptor beta chains listed below, sequenced in a study of breast tumors, draining lymph nodes, adjacent tissues. The lymph nodes were axillary draining lymph nodes from breast cancer patients. In TCRdb, the multiplex PCR reads were re-called with MiXCR into one record per CDR3 protein. There are about 180,000 distinct CDR3 sequences in the sample; 30% to 35% occur only once, and about 3.9% lies in the top ten. Sequenced input: axillary lymph node tissue. The origin of the receptors is a female donor with breast cancer. Some clones in this sample may be carry-over from other donors' samples.

This clonotype appeared a few times. One base away lies a much larger clone, so this may be a sequencing read error. The chain recombines TRBV20-1 with TRBJ1-5, with D possibly being TRBD1 (6 bases). CDR1 and CDR2 (germline): DFQATT, SNEGSKA (reference sequence). The CDR3 loop spans 15 amino acids. In DNA form, the CDR3 reads TGCAGTGCTAAGTTTCAGGGGCAAAGCACTCAGCCCCAGCATTTT. Amino acid sequence: CSAKFQGQSTQPQHF.

This clonotype was detected ten times or more. Here the CDR3 reads CASSIGPGGSYEQYF. CDR3 bases: TGTGCCAGTAGTATAGGGCCAGGGGGATCCTACGAGCAGTACTTC. V and J are TRBV19 and TRBJ2-7; TRBD1 agrees at 7 bases. Per the germline V gene, CDR1 is LNHDA and CDR2 is SQIVND (reference sequence). The CDR3 spans 15 residues. J lost 1 base, V lost 1 base, and 4 bases had no gene match.

This clonotype has just a few counts. The chain links TRBV18 to TRBJ2-1; TRBD2 might be the D (7 bases). With 1 base removed from V and 4 bases from J, the gap between germline ends came to 14 bases. CDR1 KGHSH and CDR2 LQKENI come from the germline V gene. The CDR3 covers 16 residues. CDR3 sequence: CASSPRGGPQYNEQFF. CDR3 nucleotides: TGTGCCAGCTCACCACGGGGGGGCCCCCAATACAATGAGCAGTTCTTC.

V is TRBV2 and J is TRBJ1-4; D is unresolved. The CDR3 spans 12 residues. V shed 8 bases and J shed 16 bases, with 20 bases lying between them. CDR1 SNHLY and CDR2 FYNNEI come from the germline V gene. The CDR3 loop reads CASHLGEEIPFF. CDR3 nucleotides: TGTGCCAGCCATCTCGGAGAAGAAATACCGTTTTTT.

As for this clonotype: At one boundary the junction diverges from the germline segment, which might be a read error. The rearrangement joins TRBV7-2 to TRBJ2-5; 16 bases align to TRBD2. Germline V gene data show CDR1 as SGHTA and CDR2 as FQGNSA. CDR3 length: 15 amino acids. CDR3 sequence reads: CASSFTGTSGGAQDF. CDR3 nucleotides: TGTGCCAGCAGCTTCACCGGGACTAGCGGGGGGGCCCAGGACTTC.

By proportion, this clonotype is medium-sized. The CDR3 here is CASSLQETQYF. Here the CDR3 DNA reads TGTGCCAGCAGCTTGCAAGAGACCCAGTACTTC. J is TRBJ2-5 and V is TRBV7-6, with no clear D. The CDR3 is made up of 11 amino acids. V was shortened by 3 bases and J by 2 bases, with 1 base between the two germline ends. Germline lookup yields CDR1 SGHVS and CDR2 FNYEAQ.

V is TRBV7-9 and J is TRBJ1-3, with TRBD1 matching 8 bases. The CDR3 loop spans 17 amino acids. Trimming removed 3 bases from V and 11 bases from J; junction bases left unmatched: 18. Germline lookup yields CDR1 SEHNR and CDR2 FQNEAQ (reference sequence). The CDR3 loop is CASSLETGATYGYPIYF. The CDR3 bases are TGTGCCAGCAGCTTGGAGACAGGGGCCACCTATGGCTACCCCATATATTTT.

At least ten counts were recorded for this clonotype. The rearrangement links TRBV25-1 to TRBJ1-2, with 8 bases identical to TRBD1. The J segment lost 6 bases and the V segment lost 1 base, leaving 7 bases of the junction unmatched. The CDR3 runs to 15 residues. In germline, CDR1 is MGHDK, CDR2 SYGVNS. This CDR3 is CASSESPGQAHGYTF. The CDR3 coding sequence is TGTGCCAGCAGTGAATCCCCGGGACAGGCTCATGGCTACACCTTC.

This clonotype was counted at least ten times. The rearrangement joins TRBV30 to TRBJ2-2; D is undetermined. Trimming took off 4 bases at V and 1 base at J, with 7 bases between the two ends. The V gene's germline CDR1 is GTSNPN and CDR2 SVGIG (reference sequence). The CDR3 length is 13 residues. As DNA, the CDR3 is TGTGCCTGGAAACAAAAGAACACCGGGGAGCTGTTTTTT. It translates to CAWKQKNTGELFF.

This clonotype was counted ten times or more. At one boundary the junction diverges from the germline segment, which might be a read error. CDR3 protein: CASSSTAPRVGLAWDEQFF. The DNA for the CDR3 is TGTGCTAGCAGCTCAACCGCCCCACGGGTTGGACTAGCTTGGGATGAGCAGTTCTTC. The rearrangement uses TRBV7-7 and TRBJ2-1, with TRBD2 matching over 8 bases. CDR3 length equals 19 residues. The germline V gene has CDR1 SSHAT and CDR2 FNYEAQ (reference sequence).

This clonotype occurred many times. The V and J genes are TRBV9 and TRBJ1-3, with D uncertain. The ends were cut back, 4 bases at V and 0 bases at J, with 20 bases in the middle. This CDR3 has 18 amino acids. Per the germline V gene, CDR1 is SGDLS and CDR2 is YYNGEE. The CDR3 protein is CASSSRGRISDSGNTIYF. The DNA of the CDR3 is TGTGCCAGCAGCTCGAGAGGGCGGATATCAGACTCTGGAAACACCATATATTTT. Full variable domain (missing parts from reference TRBV9 and TRBJ1-3): DSGVTQTPKHLITATGQRVTLRCSPRSGDLSVYWYQQSLDQGLQFLIQYYNGEERAKGNILERFSAQQFPDLHSELNLSSLELGDSALYFCASSSRGRISDSGNTIYFGEGSWLTVV.

This clonotype appeared many times. This rearrangement joins TRBV19 to TRBJ1-2, with TRBD1 matching 7 bases. The germline V gene encodes CDR1 LNHDA and CDR2 SQIVND (reference sequence). V was pared by 7 bases and J by 7 bases, with 12 bases of the junction left unmatched. This CDR3 has 14 residues. This chain's CDR3 is CASTESDRVGGYTF. The CDR3 DNA is TGTGCCAGTACCGAATCCGACAGGGTCGGTGGCTACACCTTC.

With regard to this clonotype: A much larger clone differs from this one at a single base, so this may be a read error. The CDR3 nucleotides read TGTGCCAGCCAAAGGGACCGGGACAGACACACAGATACGCGGTATTTT. This codes for CASQRDRDRHTDTRYF. The chain uses TRBV12-3 or TRBV12-4 and TRBJ2-3; 7 nucleotides line up with TRBD1. This CDR3 is 16 amino acids long.

This clonotype appeared many times. This sequence joins TRBV12-3 or TRBV12-4 and TRBJ2-6; 7 bases line up with TRBD1. J lost 0 bases, V lost 3 bases, and 5 bases had no gene match. This CDR3 has 17 amino acids. As DNA, the CDR3 is TGTGCCAGCAGTTTCAAGGGGGCGAGCTCTGGGGCCAACGTCCTGACTTTC. Encoded protein: CASSFKGASSGANVLTF.

The CDR3 here is CASSISRGHYEQYF. Written as DNA, the CDR3 is TGTGCCAGCAGCATATCCAGGGGGCACTACGAGCAGTACTTC. This chain uses TRBV11-3 with TRBJ2-7, with 8 nucleotides matching TRBD1. Germline lookup yields CDR1 SGHNT and CDR2 YENEEA. CDR3 length: 14 amino acids. J was trimmed by 3 bases and V by 5 bases; bases with no gene match: 6.

For this clonotype: Since a much larger clone is just one base distant, this may be a read error. CDR3 DNA: TGTGCCAGCAGCGTAAGGCTAGCGGGGGGTTTTGAGCCGTTCTTC. Protein product: CASSVRLAGGFEPFF. The chain has TRBV9 and TRBJ2-1, with 11 bases identical to TRBD2. Per the germline V gene, CDR1 is SGDLS and CDR2 is YYNGEE. CDR3 length: 15 residues. Full variable domain (missing parts from reference TRBV9 and TRBJ2-1): DSGVTQTPKHLITATGQRVTLRCSPRSGDLSVYWYQQSLDQGLQFLIQYYNGEERAKGNILERFSAQQFPDLHSELNLSSLELGDSALYFCASSVRLAGGFEPFFGPGTRLTVL.

The sample holds many counts of this clonotype. This rearrangement joins TRBV12-3 or TRBV12-4 to TRBJ1-2; D is possibly TRBD1 (5 bases). The CDR3 runs to 15 residues. Trimming removed 3 bases from V and 8 bases from J, with 19 bases in between. The CDR3 reads CASSLIGTDSKGYTF. DNA for the CDR3: TGTGCCAGCAGTTTGATCGGGACCGACTCTAAAGGCTACACCTTC.

This clonotype was detected ten times or more. Mismatch with germline at one junction end may stem from a read error. The chain employs TRBV14 and TRBJ2-7; 7 bases are a match to TRBD1. The CDR3 consists of 18 residues. Germline CDR1 and CDR2: SGHDN and FVKESK. The CDR3 region has the DNA TGTGCCAGCAGCGAAAGACCGGACAGGTCACTCCCTACGAGCAGTACGGTTTTC. As protein: CASSERPDRSLPTSSTVF.

This chain links TRBV11-1 with TRBJ1-2; D remains ambiguous. Germline assignment: CDR1 SGHAT and CDR2 FQDESV (reference sequence). This CDR3 spans 17 amino acids. V lost 5 bases and J lost 3, with 22 bases in between. The CDR3, as DNA: TGTGCCAGCAGCCCCCGCTCACCAGTGGGGTCTCACTATGGCTACACCTTC. It is translated as CASSPRSPVGSHYGYTF.

In its sample, this clonotype was seen many times. The chain links TRBV5-4 to TRBJ2-7; TRBD1 agrees at 7 bases. This CDR3 region has 15 residues. Germline V gene sequence: CDR1 SGHNT, CDR2 YYREEE (reference sequence). The trim removed 3 bases at V and 7 bases at J, leaving 13 bases unmatched. The CDR3 DNA reads as TGTGCCAGCAGCTCCTCCCTAGACAGGGCTGGGGAGCAGTACTTC. Protein sequence: CASSSSLDRAGEQYF.

The chain uses TRBV29-1 and TRBJ1-5, with 8 nucleotides matching TRBD1. Trimming at V came to 4 bases and at J to 1 base, leaving 3 bases not matched to a gene. Germline V gene data show CDR1 as SQVTM and CDR2 as ANQGSEA. The CDR3 length is 14 residues. The CDR3 sequence is CSVGTGRSNQPQHF. The CDR3 DNA reads as TGCAGCGTTGGGACAGGGAGGAGCAATCAGCCCCAGCATTTT.

This clonotype has ten or more counts. The CDR3 ends on some other residue instead of the conserved phenylalanine or tryptophan, so this is likely a read error. The chain recombines TRBV7-9 with TRBJ1-5, with TRBD1 matching over 9 bases. The CDR3 covers 15 residues. V trimming: 3 bases; J trimming: 8 bases; junction bases outside the gene matches: 8. CDR1 and CDR2 from the germline V gene are SEHNR and FQNEAQ (reference sequence). The CDR3 bases are TGTGCCAGCAGCTTGGGACAGGGAGGGAGTGAGCCCCAGCATCTT. Translating gives CASSLGQGGSEPQHL.

The CDR3: CASSQGIPGTISTDTQYF. CDR3 bases: TGTGCCAGCTCTCAAGGGATTCCTGGGACAATCAGCACAGATACGCAGTATTTT. This chain joins TRBV18 and TRBJ2-3; D perhaps matches TRBD1 (6 bases). Germline assignment: CDR1 KGHSH and CDR2 LQKENI. The CDR3 extends over 18 amino acids. Trimming shortened V by 6 bases and J by 0 bases, and 22 bases separated the two germline ends.

The chain joins TRBV11-3 to TRBJ2-2; maybe TRBD2 (5 bases). The germline V gene encodes CDR1 SGHNT and CDR2 YENEEA. V lost 3 bases, J lost 16 bases, and 27 bases lay in between. The length of the CDR3 is 16 residues. The chain's CDR3 is CASSFGISANTGKPFF. For the CDR3, the DNA is TGTGCCAGCAGCTTTGGAATTAGCGCGAACACCGGGAAGCCGTTTTTT.

This clonotype was recorded at least ten times. The gene calls are TRBV18 and TRBJ2-7, with D possibly TRBD2 on 7 matching bases. Germline V gene lookup returns CDR1 KGHSH and CDR2 LQKENI. The ends were cut back, 2 bases at V and 4 bases at J, with 15 bases in the middle. The CDR3 spans 15 residues. The CDR3 reads CASSPGGGGVYEQYF. As DNA, the CDR3 is TGTGCCAGCTCACCAGGAGGAGGGGGGGTATACGAGCAGTACTTC.

At least ten counts were recorded for this clonotype. The V call is TRBV20-1, the J call TRBJ2-1; D is ambiguous. Germline V CDR1 and CDR2: DFQATT, SNEGSKA (reference sequence). Trimming stripped 0 bases from V and 2 bases from J, with 5 bases between. CDR3 length: 13 residues. DNA of the CDR3: TGCAGTGCTAGAGACAGCCCCTACAATGAGCAGTTCTTC. Translated: CSARDSPYNEQFF.

This clonotype was picked up many times. The chain combines TRBV2 with TRBJ2-7; 10 bases match TRBD2. The CDR3 runs to 15 residues. CDR1 is SNHLY and CDR2 is FYNNEI in the germline V gene. After removal of 2 bases from V and 5 bases from J, the junction contained 6 bases not matched to a gene. For the CDR3, the DNA is TGTGCCAGCAGTGAAACTAGCGGGATAACCCACGAGCAGTACTTC. Protein sequence: CASSETSGITHEQYF.

The table lists this clonotype with a few counts. The V call is TRBV20-1, the J call TRBJ1-1; D is uncertain. Trimming pared 0 bases from V and 1 base from J, leaving 12 bases between. This CDR3 contains 15 residues. Per the germline V gene, CDR1 is DFQATT and CDR2 is SNEGSKA (reference sequence). This chain's CDR3 is CSARESQKGNTEAFF. The CDR3 nucleotides read TGCAGTGCTAGAGAGTCCCAAAAGGGGAACACTGAAGCTTTCTTT.

Comment on this clonotype: This sequence may be a read error, since a much larger clone differs from it by one base. The chain has TRBV9 and TRBJ1-2, with 8 bases identical to TRBD1. Germline V gene lookup returns CDR1 SGDLS and CDR2 YYNGEE. This CDR3 contains 16 residues. The CDR3 DNA reads as TGTGCCGGCAGCCCCACCCCAGGACAGGGTCCGTATGGCTACACCTTC. Its translation is CAGSPTPGQGPYGYTF.